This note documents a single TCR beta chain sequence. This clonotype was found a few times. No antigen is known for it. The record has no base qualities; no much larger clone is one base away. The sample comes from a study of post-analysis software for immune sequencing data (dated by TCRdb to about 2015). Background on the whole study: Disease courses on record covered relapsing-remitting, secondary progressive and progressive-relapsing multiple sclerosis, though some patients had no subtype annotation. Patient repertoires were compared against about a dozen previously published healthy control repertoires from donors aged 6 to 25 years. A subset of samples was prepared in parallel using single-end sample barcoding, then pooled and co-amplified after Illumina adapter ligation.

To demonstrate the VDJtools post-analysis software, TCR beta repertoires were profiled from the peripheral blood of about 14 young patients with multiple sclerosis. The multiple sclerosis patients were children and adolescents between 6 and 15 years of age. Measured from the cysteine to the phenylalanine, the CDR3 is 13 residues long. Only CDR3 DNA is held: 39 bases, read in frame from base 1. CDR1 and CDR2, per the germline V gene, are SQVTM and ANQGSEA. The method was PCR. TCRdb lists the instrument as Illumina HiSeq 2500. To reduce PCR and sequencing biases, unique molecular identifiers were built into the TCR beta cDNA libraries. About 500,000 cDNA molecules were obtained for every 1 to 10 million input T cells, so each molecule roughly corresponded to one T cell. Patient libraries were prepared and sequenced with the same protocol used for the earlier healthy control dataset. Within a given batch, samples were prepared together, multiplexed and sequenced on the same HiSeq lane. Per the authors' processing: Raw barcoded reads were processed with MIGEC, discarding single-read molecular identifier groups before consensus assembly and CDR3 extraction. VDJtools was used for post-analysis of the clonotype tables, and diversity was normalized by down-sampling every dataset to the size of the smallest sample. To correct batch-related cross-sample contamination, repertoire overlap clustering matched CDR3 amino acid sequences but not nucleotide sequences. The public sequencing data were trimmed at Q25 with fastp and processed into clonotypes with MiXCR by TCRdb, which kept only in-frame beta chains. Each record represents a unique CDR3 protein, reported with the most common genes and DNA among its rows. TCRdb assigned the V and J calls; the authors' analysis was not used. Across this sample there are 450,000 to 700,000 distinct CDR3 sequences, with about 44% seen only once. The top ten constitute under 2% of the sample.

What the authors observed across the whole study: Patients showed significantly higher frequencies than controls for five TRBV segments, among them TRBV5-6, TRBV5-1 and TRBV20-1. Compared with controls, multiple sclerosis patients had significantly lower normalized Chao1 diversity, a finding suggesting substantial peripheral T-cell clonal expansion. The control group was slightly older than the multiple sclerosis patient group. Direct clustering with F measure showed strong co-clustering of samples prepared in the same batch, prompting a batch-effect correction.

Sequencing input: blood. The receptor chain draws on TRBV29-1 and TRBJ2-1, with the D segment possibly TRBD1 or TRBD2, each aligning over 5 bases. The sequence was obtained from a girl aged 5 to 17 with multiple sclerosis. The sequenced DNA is TGCAGTGTCGGGGCTGGCTCCTACAATGAGCAGTTCTTC. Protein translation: CSVGAGSYNEQFF.